The rows below give T cell receptor beta chains drawn from one sample of a study of response to subunit inactivated influenza vaccine. Each CDR3 protein is one row after TCRdb ran MiXCR on the RT-PCR reads. The table lists more than 550,000 distinct CDR3 sequences, approximately 11% of them singletons. The sample also formed part of further work on T cells expressing NK-cell markers.

The sequences come from PBMCs from blood, collected on the day of vaccination. These receptors were taken from a man aged 50 or older who received an inactivated influenza vaccine. Both conserved end residues are part of each CDR3. The D gene is left open where the match is weak. Clone size is given for some rows only: seen once, a few or many times, or a class if the clone is expanded.

J,D,V,size,DNA,CDR3
TRBJ1-1,.,TRBV7-2,few,TGTGCCAGCGTGAGGAACACTGAAGCTTTCTTT,CASVRNTEAFF
TRBJ2-5,.,TRBV12-3/TRBV12-4,many,TGTGCCAGCAGTCCGCCTAGCTCTGGAGAGACCCAGTACTTC,CASSPPSSGETQYF
TRBJ2-1,.,TRBV6-5,.,TGTGCCAGCAGTTACTCCCGGACGGGCAGCATGTTCTTC,CASSYSRTGSMFF
TRBJ2-2,TRBD1,TRBV6-2/TRBV6-3,few,TGTGCCAGCAGTTACCCAAGGACAGGGAACACCGGGGAGCTGTTTTTT,CASSYPRTGNTGELFF
TRBJ2-3,TRBD2,TRBV11-2,.,TGTGCCAGCAGCTCATCTATAGCGGGGGCCCGCACAGATACGCAGTATTTT,CASSSSIAGARTDTQYF
TRBJ1-1,.,TRBV10-3,.,TGTGCCATCAGTCAACCCCAGGGTAGAGCTTTCTTT,CAISQPQGRAFF
TRBJ2-1,TRBD2,TRBV4-3,many,TGCGCCAGCAGCCAAGACTTGAGACTAGCTATGTTCAATGAGCAGTTCTTC,CASSQDLRLAMFNEQFF
TRBJ2-1,.,TRBV5-5,many,TGTGCCAGCAGCCCCGACATCTACAATGAGCAGTTCTTC,CASSPDIYNEQFF
TRBJ1-5,TRBD1,TRBV6-1,few,TGTGCCAGCACCTGGGACAGGGATCAGCCCCAGCATTTT,CASTWDRDQPQHF
TRBJ1-4,TRBD1,TRBV5-1,many,TGCGCCAGCAGCCCCTGGGACAGGGGTAGTGAAAAACTGTTTTTT,CASSPWDRGSEKLFF
TRBJ2-5,.,TRBV18,.,TGTGCCAGCTCAGAACGGGTTCGCCAAGAGACCCAGTACTTC,CASSERVRQETQYF
TRBJ1-1,.,TRBV2,many,TGTGCCAGCAGGGTCCCTGAGAACACTGAAGCTTTCTTT,CASRVPENTEAFF
TRBJ2-1,.,TRBV4-1,few,TGCGCCAGCAGCCAAGACGAGGTCCAGCTATACAATGAGCAGTTCTTC,CASSQDEVQLYNEQFF
TRBJ2-2,.,TRBV7-2,many,TGTGCCAGCAGCCCCCTTTGGGCCGGGGAGCTGTTTTTT,CASSPLWAGELFF
TRBJ2-1,.,TRBV4-3,.,TGCGCCAGCAGCCAAAATCGAAAAAACGGGTCCTCCTACAATGAGCAGTTCTTC,CASSQNRKNGSSYNEQFF
TRBJ2-1,.,TRBV29-1,few,TGCAGCGTTGAAGATCCCGAGGGCCTGATTAATGAGCAGTTCTTC,CSVEDPEGLINEQFF
TRBJ2-3,.,TRBV27,few,TGTGCCAGCAGTCGGCCTTCCTCAGGCACAGATACGCAGTATTTT,CASSRPSSGTDTQYF
TRBJ2-2,.,TRBV28,few,TGTGCCAGCAGGCAACAGGGACGGGTTACCGGGGAGCTGTTTTTT,CASRQQGRVTGELFF
TRBJ2-3,TRBD2,TRBV20-1,few,TGCAGTGCTAGTCCTAGACTAGCGGGAGGGGGAGATACGCAGTATTTT,CSASPRLAGGGDTQYF
TRBJ2-1,.,TRBV12-3/TRBV12-4,many,TGTGCCAGCAGTTTCGACGATTTGGGGGGTAGATCCTACAATGAGCAGTTCTTC,CASSFDDLGGRSYNEQFF
TRBJ2-2,.,TRBV7-2,.,TGTGCCAGCCGGCGGGTCACCGGGGAGCTGTTTTTT,CASRRVTGELFF
TRBJ2-3,TRBD2,TRBV29-1,few,TGCAGCGTTGTGGCTAGCGGGAGTATTGATACGCAGTATTTT,CSVVASGSIDTQYF
TRBJ1-6,TRBD1,TRBV6-5,.,TGTGCCATCAGTGGGGACAGTCAGAATTCACCCCTCCACTTT,CAISGDSQNSPLHF
TRBJ1-2,.,TRBV7-9,.,TGTGCCAGCAGCTCGGGACATAGTGGCTACACCTTC,CASSSGHSGYTF
TRBJ2-3,TRBD1,TRBV15,.,TGTGCCACCAGCAGGGACAGGGGTTTCACAGATATGCAGTATTTT,CATSRDRGFTDMQYF
TRBJ1-1,.,TRBV28,.,TGTGCCAGCAGTTTATTAGGCGCGGAGGCTTTCTTT,CASSLLGAEAFF
TRBJ2-6,.,TRBV11-2,.,TGTGCCAGCAGCGATACTTGGGGCTCTGGGGCCAACGTCCTGACTTTC,CASSDTWGSGANVLTF
TRBJ2-7,TRBD1,TRBV20-1,many,TGCAGTGCTAGCGCCCCGGGACAGTATCGTCAGCAGTACTTC,CSASAPGQYRQQYF